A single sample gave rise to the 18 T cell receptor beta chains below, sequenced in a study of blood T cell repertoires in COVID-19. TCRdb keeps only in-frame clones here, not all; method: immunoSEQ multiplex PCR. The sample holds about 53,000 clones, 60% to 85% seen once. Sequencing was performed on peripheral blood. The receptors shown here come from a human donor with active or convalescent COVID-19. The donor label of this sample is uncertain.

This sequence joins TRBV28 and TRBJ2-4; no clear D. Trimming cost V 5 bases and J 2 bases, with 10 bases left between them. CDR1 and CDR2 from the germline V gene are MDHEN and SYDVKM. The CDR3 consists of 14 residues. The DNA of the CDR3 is TGTGCCAGCAGTCGAGGCGTGACCAAAAACATTCAGTACTTC. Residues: CASSRGVTKNIQYF.

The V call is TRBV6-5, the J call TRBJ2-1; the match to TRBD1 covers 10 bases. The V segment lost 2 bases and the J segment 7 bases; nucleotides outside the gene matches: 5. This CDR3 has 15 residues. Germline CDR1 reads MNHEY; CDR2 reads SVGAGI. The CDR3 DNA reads TGTGCCAGCAGTTACCGGGACAGGGGACATAATGAGCAGTTCTTC. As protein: CASSYRDRGHNEQFF.

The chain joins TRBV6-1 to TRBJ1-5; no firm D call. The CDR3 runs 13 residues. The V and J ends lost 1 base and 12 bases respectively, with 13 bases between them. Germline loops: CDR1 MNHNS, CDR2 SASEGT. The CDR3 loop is CASSEDRDQLQHF. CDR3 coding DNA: TGTGCCAGCAGTGAAGACAGAGATCAACTCCAGCATTTT.

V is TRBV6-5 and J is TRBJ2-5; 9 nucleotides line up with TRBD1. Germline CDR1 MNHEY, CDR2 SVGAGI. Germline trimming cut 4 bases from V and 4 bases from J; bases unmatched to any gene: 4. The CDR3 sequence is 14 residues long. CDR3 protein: CASSWGQGRETQYF. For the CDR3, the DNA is TGTGCCAGCAGTTGGGGACAGGGAAGAGAGACCCAGTACTTC.

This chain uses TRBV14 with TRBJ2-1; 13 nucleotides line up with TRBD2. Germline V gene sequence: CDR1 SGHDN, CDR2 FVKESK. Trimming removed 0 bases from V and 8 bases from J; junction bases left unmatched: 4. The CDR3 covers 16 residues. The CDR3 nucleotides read TGTGCCAGCAGCCAAGATATGACTAGCGGGAGGCATGAGCAGTTCTTC. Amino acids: CASSQDMTSGRHEQFF.

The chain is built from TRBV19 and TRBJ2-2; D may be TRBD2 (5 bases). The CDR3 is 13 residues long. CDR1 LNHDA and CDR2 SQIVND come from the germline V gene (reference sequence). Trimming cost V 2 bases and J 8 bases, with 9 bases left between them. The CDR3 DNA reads TGTGCCAGTAGTATACGGAGGACGGGGGAGCTGTTTTTT. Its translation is CASSIRRTGELFF.

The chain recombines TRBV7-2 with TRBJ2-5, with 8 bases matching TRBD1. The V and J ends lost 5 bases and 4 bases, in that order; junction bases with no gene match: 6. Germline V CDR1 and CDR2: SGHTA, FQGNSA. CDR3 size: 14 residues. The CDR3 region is CASSRTGTGETQYF. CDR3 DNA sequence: TGTGCCAGCAGCCGTACCGGGACAGGAGAGACCCAGTACTTC.

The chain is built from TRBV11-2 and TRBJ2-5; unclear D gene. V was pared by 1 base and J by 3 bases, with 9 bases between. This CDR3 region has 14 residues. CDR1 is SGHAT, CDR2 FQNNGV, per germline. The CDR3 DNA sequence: TGTGCCAGCAGCTTAGCATCCAGTAAAGAGACCCAGTACTTC. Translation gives CASSLASSKETQYF.

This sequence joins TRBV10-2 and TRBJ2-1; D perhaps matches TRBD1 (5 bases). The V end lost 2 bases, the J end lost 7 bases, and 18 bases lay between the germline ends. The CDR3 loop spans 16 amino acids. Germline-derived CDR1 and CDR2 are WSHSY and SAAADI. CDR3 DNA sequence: TGCGCCAGCAGTGAGCCCCCCGTGCGGACAAGAAATGAGCAGTTCTTC. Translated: CASSEPPVRTRNEQFF.

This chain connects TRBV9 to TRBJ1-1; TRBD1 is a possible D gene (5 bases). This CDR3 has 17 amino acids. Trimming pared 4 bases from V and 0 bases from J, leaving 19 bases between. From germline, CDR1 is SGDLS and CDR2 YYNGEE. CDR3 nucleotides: TGTGCCAGCAGCCCTGGTGGGGCAGCCTGGATGAACACTGAAGCTTTCTTT. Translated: CASSPGGAAWMNTEAFF.

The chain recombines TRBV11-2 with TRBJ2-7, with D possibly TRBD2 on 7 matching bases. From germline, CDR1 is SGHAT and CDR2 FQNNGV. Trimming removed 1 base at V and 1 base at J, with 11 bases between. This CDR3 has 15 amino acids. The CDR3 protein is CASSLGRGGSYEQYF. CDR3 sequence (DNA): TGTGCCAGCAGCTTAGGCAGGGGAGGGTCCTACGAGCAGTACTTC.

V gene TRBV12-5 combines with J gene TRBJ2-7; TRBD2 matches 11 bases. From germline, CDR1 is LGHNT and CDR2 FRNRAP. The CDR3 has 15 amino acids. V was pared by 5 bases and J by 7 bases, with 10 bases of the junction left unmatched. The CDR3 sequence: CASGPWTSGSDEQYF. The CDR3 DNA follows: TGTGCTAGTGGTCCCTGGACTAGCGGGTCAGATGAGCAGTACTTC.

In DNA form, the CDR3 reads TGTGCCAGCAGCTTAGATAGCGGGAGTTTCCACGAGCAGTACTTC. Its translation: CASSLDSGSFHEQYF. This chain joins TRBV7-9 and TRBJ2-7; 9 positions agree with TRBD2. The CDR3 loop spans 15 amino acids. Germline loops: CDR1 SEHNR, CDR2 FQNEAQ (reference sequence). The V and J ends lost 1 base and 5 bases, in that order; junction bases with no gene match: 6.

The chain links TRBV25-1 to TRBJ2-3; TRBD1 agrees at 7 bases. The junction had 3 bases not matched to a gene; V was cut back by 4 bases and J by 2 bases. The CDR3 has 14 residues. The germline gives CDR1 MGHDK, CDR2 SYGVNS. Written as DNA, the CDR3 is TGTGCCAGCAGTGGGGGACAGTACACAGATACGCAGTATTTT. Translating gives CASSGGQYTDTQYF. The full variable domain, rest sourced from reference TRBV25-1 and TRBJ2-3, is EADIYQTPRYLVIGTGKKITLECSQTMGHDKMYWYQQDPGMELHLIHYSYGVNSTEKGDLSSESTVSRIRTEHFPLTLESARPSHTSQYLCASSGGQYTDTQYFGPGTRLTVL.

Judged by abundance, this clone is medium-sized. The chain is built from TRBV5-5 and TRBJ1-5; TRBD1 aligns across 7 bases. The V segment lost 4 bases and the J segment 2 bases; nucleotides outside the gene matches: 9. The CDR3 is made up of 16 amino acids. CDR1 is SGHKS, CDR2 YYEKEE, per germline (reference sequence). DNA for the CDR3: TGTGCCAGCAGCCACCAGACAGGGATCGGCAATCAGCCCCAGCATTTT. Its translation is CASSHQTGIGNQPQHF.

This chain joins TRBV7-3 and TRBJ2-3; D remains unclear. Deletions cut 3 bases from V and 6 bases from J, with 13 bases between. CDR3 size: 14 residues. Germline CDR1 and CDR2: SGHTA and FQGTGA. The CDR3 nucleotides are TGTGCCAGCAGCTTCAGTAAACCCAGTGATACGCAGTATTTT. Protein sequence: CASSFSKPSDTQYF.

The CDR3 loop is CASSLAGQGSYGYTF. The CDR3, as DNA: TGCGCCAGCAGCTTGGCCGGGCAGGGATCCTATGGCTACACCTTC. The genes are TRBV5-1 and TRBJ1-2, with D possibly being TRBD1 (5 bases). Per germline, CDR1 SGHRS and CDR2 YFSETQ. V was shortened by 0 bases and J by 4 bases, with 13 bases between the two germline ends. The CDR3 runs 15 residues.

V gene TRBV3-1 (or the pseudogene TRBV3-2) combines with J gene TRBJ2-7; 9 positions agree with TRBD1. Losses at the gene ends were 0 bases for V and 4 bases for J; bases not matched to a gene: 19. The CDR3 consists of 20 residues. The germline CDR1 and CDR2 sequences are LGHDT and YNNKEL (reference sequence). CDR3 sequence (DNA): TGTGCCAGCAGCCAAGATCTTGGGACAGGGAGGACCAATATAAATTACGAGCAGTACTTC. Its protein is CASSQDLGTGRTNINYEQYF.